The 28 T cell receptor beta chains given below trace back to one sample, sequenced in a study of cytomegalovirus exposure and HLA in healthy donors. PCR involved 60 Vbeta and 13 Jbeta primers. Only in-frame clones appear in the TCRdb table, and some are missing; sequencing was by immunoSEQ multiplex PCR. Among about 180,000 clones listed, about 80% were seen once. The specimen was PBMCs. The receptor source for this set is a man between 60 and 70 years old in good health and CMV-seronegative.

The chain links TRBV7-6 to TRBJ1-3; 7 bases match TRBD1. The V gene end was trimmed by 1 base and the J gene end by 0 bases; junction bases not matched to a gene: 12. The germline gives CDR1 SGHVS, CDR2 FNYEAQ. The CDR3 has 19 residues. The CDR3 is CASSLVGGTGALSGNTIYF. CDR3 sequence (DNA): TGTGCCAGCAGCTTAGTAGGGGGAACAGGGGCCCTCTCTGGAAACACCATATATTTT.

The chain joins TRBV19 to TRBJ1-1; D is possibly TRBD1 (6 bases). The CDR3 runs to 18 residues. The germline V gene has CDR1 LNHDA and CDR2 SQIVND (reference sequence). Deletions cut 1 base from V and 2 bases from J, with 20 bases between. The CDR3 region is CASSIAGQRGFINTEAFF. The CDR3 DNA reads TGTGCCAGTAGTATAGCTGGACAGAGGGGATTTATTAACACTGAAGCTTTCTTT.

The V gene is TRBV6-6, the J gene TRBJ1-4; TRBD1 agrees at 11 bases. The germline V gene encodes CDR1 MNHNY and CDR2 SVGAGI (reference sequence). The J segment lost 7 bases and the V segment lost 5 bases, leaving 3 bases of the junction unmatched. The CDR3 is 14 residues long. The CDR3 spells CASSPGQGAEKLFF. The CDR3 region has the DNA TGTGCCAGCAGTCCCGGACAGGGGGCTGAAAAACTGTTTTTT.

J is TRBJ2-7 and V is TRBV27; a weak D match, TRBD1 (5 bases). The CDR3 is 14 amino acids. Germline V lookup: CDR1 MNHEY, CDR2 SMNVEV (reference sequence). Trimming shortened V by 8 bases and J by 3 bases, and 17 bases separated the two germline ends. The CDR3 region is CASRPRDRIYEQYF. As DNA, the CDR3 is TGTGCCAGCCGCCCTCGCGACAGAATCTACGAGCAGTACTTC.

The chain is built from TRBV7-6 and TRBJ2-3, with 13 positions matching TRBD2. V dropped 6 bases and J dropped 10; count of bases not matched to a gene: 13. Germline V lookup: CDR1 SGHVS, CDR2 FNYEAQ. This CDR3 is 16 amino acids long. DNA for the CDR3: TGTGCCAGCAGTCACGGGACTAGCGGGGTCCCCGGGGCGCAGTATTTT. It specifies CASSHGTSGVPGAQYF.

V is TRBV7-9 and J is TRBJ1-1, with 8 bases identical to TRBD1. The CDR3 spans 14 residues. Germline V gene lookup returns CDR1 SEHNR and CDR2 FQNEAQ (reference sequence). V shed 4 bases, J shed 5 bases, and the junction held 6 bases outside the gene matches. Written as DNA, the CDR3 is TGTGCCAGCAGCTACGGACAGGGAAGGACTGAAGCTTTCTTT. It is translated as CASSYGQGRTEAFF.

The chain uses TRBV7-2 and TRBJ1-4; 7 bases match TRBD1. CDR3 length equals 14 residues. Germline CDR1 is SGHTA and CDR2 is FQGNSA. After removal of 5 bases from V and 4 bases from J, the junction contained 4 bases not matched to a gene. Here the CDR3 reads CASSRGQINEKLFF. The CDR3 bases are TGTGCCAGCAGCCGGGGACAGATTAATGAAAAACTGTTTTTT. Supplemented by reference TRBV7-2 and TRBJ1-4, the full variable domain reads GAGVSQSPSNKVTEKGKDVELRCDPISGHTALYWYRQSLGQGLEFLIYFQGNSAPDKSGLPSDRFSAERTGGSVSTLTIQRTQQEDSAVYLCASSRGQINEKLFFGSGTQLSVL.

CDR3 coding DNA: TGCGCCAGCAGCCCGTTACAGGGTTTTAGGGGTGAGCAGTTCTTC. Translation gives CASSPLQGFRGEQFF. This chain uses TRBV5-1 with TRBJ2-1, with a tentative D call TRBD1 (6 bases). The germline V and J ends were trimmed by 4 bases and 9 bases, with 20 bases remaining between them. Germline loops: CDR1 SGHRS, CDR2 YFSETQ. The CDR3 is made up of 15 amino acids.

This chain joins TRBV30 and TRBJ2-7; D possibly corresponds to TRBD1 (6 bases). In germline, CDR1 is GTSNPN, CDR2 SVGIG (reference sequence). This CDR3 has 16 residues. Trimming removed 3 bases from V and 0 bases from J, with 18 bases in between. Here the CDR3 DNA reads TGTGCCTGGAGCATCCCGGGACACCTACTCTCCTACGAGCAGTACTTC. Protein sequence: CAWSIPGHLLSYEQYF.

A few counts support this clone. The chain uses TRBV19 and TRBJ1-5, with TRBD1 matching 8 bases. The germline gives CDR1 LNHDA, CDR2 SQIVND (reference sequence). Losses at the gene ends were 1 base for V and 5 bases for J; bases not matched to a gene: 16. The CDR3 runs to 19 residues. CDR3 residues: CASSIGPGQGARRDQPQHF. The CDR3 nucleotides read TGTGCCAGTAGTATAGGGCCGGGGCAGGGGGCCCGTAGGGATCAGCCCCAGCATTTT.

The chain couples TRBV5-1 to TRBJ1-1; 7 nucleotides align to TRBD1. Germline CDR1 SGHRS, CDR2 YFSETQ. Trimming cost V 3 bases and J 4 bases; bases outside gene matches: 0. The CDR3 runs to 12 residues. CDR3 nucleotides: TGCGCCAGCAGCTCAGGGGGCACTGAAGCTTTCTTT. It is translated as CASSSGGTEAFF.

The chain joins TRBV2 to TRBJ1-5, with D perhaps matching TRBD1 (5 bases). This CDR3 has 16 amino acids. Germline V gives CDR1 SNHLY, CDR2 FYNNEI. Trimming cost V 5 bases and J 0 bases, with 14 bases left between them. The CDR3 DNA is TGTGCCAGCAGTCAGGACAAGACTTATAGCAATCAGCCCCAGCATTTT. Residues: CASSQDKTYSNQPQHF.

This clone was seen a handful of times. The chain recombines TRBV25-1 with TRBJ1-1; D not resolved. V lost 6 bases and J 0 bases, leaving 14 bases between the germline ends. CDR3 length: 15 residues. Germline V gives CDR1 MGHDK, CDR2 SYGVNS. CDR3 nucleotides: TGTGCCAGCAGGTCCGACGGAGGCATGAACACTGAAGCTTTCTTT. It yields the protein CASRSDGGMNTEAFF.

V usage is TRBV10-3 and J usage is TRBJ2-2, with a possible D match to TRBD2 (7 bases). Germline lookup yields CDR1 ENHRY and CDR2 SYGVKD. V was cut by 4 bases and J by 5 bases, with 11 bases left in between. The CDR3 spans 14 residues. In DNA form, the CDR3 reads TGTGCCATCAGTGTCGGGGGGCAGACCGGGGAGCTGTTTTTT. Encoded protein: CAISVGGQTGELFF.

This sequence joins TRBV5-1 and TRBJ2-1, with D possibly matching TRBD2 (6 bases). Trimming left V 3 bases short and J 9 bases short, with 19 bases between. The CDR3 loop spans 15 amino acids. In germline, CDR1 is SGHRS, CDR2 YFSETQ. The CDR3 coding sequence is TGCGCCAGCAGCTATGGGGGAGGAGGATTTTTTGAGCAGTTCTTC. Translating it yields CASSYGGGGFFEQFF.

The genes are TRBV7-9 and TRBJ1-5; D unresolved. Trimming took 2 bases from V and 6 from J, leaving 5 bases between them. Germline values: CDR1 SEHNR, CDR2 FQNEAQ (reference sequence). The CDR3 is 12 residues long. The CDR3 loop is CASSLMSQPQHF. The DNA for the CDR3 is TGTGCCAGCAGCTTAATGAGTCAGCCCCAGCATTTT.

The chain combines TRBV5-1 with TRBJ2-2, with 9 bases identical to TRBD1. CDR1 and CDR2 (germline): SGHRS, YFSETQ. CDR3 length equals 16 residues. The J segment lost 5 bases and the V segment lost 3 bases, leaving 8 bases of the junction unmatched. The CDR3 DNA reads TGCGCCAGCAGCTATTCCGGGACAGGGACGACCGGGGAGCTGTTTTTT. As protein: CASSYSGTGTTGELFF.

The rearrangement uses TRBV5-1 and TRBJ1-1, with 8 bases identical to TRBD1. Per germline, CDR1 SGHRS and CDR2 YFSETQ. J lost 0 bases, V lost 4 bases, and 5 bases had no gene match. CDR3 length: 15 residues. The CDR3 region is CASSPGQGLNTEAFF. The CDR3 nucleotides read TGCGCCAGCAGCCCTGGACAGGGTCTGAACACTGAAGCTTTCTTT.

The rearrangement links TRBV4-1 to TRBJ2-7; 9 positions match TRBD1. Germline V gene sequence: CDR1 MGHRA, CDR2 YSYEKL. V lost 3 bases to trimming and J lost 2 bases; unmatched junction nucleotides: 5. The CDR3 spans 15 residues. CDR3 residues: CASSQGQGSPYEQYF. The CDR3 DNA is TGCGCCAGCAGCCAGGGACAGGGTTCACCCTACGAGCAGTACTTC.

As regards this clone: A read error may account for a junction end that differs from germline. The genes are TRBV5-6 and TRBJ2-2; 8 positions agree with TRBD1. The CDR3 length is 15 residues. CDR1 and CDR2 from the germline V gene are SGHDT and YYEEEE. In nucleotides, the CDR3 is TGTGCCAGCAGCACCCAGGGGGCGAATACCGGGGAGCTGTTTTTT. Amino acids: CASSTQGANTGELFF.

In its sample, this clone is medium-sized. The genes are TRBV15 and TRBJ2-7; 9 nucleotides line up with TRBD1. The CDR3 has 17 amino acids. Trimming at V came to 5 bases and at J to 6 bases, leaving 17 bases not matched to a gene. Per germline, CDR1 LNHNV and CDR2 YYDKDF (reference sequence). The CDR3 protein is CATSLRYSGTGSGEQYF. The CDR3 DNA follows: TGTGCCACCAGCCTCCGATACTCCGGGACAGGGTCGGGCGAGCAGTACTTC.

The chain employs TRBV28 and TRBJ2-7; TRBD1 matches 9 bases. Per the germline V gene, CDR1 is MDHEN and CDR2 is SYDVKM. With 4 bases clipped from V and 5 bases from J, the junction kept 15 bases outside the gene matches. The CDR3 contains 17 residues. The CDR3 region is CASSSGTGTYPYDEQYF. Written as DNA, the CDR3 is TGTGCCAGCAGTTCCGGGACAGGGACGTACCCATACGACGAGCAGTACTTC.

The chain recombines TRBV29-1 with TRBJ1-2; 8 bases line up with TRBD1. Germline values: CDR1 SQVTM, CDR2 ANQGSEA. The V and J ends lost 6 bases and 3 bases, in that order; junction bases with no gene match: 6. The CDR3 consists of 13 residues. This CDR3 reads CSVGVTGDYGYTF. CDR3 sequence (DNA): TGCAGCGTCGGGGTGACAGGGGACTATGGCTACACCTTC.

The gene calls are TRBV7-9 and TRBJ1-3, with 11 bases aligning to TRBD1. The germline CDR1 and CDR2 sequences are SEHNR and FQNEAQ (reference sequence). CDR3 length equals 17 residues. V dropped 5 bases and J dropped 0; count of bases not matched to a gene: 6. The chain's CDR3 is CASSLDRGPSSGNTIYF. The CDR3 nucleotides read TGTGCCAGCAGCCTGGACAGGGGGCCAAGCTCTGGAAACACCATATATTTT.

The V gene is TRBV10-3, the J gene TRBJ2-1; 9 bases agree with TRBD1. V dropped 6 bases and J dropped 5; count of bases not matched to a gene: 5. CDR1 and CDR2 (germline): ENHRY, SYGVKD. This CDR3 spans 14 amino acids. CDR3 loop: CAIRSRDRDNEQFF. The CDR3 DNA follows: TGTGCCATCAGGTCCCGGGACAGGGACAATGAGCAGTTCTTC.

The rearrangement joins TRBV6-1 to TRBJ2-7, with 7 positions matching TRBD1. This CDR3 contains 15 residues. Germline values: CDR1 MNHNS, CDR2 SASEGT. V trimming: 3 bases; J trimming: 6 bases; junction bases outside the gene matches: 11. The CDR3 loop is CASSEGMTGPAEQYF. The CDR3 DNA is TGTGCCAGCAGTGAGGGCATGACAGGGCCTGCCGAGCAGTACTTC.

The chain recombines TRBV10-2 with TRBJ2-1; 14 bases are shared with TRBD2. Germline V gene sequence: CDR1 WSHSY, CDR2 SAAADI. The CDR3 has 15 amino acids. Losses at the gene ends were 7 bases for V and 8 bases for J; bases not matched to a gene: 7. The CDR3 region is CASTVPGLAGDEQFF. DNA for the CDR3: TGCGCCAGCACCGTCCCGGGACTAGCGGGGGATGAGCAGTTCTTC.

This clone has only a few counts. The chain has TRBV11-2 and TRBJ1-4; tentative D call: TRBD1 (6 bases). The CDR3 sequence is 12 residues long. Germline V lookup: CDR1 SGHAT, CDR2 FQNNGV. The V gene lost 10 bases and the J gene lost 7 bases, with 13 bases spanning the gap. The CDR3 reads CATRGGVEKLFF. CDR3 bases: TGTGCCACGAGGGGGGGGGTTGAAAAACTGTTTTTT.